These 8 T cell receptor beta chains came from one sample sequenced in a study of graft-versus-host responses after intestinal transplantation. For these TCRs, the target antigens are not known. Measured with immunoSEQ multiplex PCR; TCRdb has only the in-frame clones, and not every one. The sample carries over 70,000 clones, around 87% recorded once. The starting material was unstimulated CD8+ T cells sorted from spleen or lymph node cells, obtained before transplant. These receptors all come from a human donor who was the organ donor for an intestinal transplant.

This clone was recorded once. The genes are TRBV5-4 and TRBJ2-1, with D maybe TRBD1 (6 bases). V was trimmed by 0 bases and J by 6 bases, leaving 10 bases between them. Germline V gene sequence: CDR1 SGHNT, CDR2 YYREEE (reference sequence). CDR3 length: 14 residues. The CDR3 is CASSLDQGTNEQFF. CDR3 nucleotide sequence: TGTGCCAGCAGCTTGGATCAGGGGACCAATGAGCAGTTCTTC.

This sequence joins TRBV25-1 and TRBJ1-6; 11 bases are shared with TRBD1. The CDR3 is 15 amino acids. CDR1 and CDR2 (germline): MGHDK, SYGVNS. The ends lost 8 bases at V and 7 bases at J; junction bases unmatched: 7. The CDR3: CASEARDRGNSPLHF. The DNA for the CDR3 is TGTGCCAGCGAGGCCCGGGACAGGGGGAATTCACCCCTCCACTTT. Full variable domain (rest looked up from reference TRBV25-1 and TRBJ1-6): EADIYQTPRYLVIGTGKKITLECSQTMGHDKMYWYQQDPGMELHLIHYSYGVNSTEKGDLSSESTVSRIRTEHFPLTLESARPSHTSQYLCASEARDRGNSPLHFGNGTRLTVT.

The chain is built from TRBV9 and TRBJ2-6; D unclear. Germline V lookup: CDR1 SGDLS, CDR2 YYNGEE. The CDR3 loop spans 13 amino acids. Deletions cut 4 bases from V and 4 bases from J, with 6 bases between. CDR3 in DNA: TGTGCCAGCAGCCACAGCGGGGCCAACGTCCTGACTTTC. Translated: CASSHSGANVLTF.

The chain combines TRBV6-6 with TRBJ2-7; tentative D call: TRBD1 (5 bases). There are 14 residues in the CDR3. Germline V CDR1 and CDR2: MNHNY, SVGAGI (reference sequence). Trimming left V 5 bases short and J 4 bases short, with 15 bases between. The CDR3, as DNA: TGTGCCAGCAGTACCCAGGGCTTATCTTACGAGCAGTACGTC. The encoded protein is CASSTQGLSYEQYV.

The chain links TRBV5-6 to TRBJ1-3; D is unclear. Trimming left V 3 bases short and J 0 bases short, with 7 bases between. Germline values: CDR1 SGHDT, CDR2 YYEEEE. CDR3 length equals 14 residues. The CDR3 sequence: CASSSGYSGNTIYF. The CDR3 DNA reads TGTGCCAGCAGCTCAGGCTACTCTGGAAACACCATATATTTT.

The chain recombines TRBV27 with TRBJ1-5; unclear D gene. V was clipped by 4 bases and J by 5 bases, with 21 bases between them. The CDR3 totals 17 residues. Germline-derived CDR1 and CDR2 are MNHEY and SMNVEV (reference sequence). The CDR3: CASSSSGRVLGYQPQHF. CDR3 nucleotide sequence: TGTGCCAGCAGTTCGTCCGGGCGGGTTTTGGGTTATCAGCCCCAGCATTTT.

This chain links TRBV18 with TRBJ2-7; D is unclear. The germline gives CDR1 KGHSH, CDR2 LQKENI. V was shortened by 4 bases and J by 0 bases, with 16 bases between the two germline ends. This CDR3 spans 16 amino acids. The CDR3 DNA reads TGTGCCAGCTCACTTGTCCCAGGTTCAAGCTCCTACGAGCAGTACGTC. This sequence encodes CASSLVPGSSSYEQYV.

V gene TRBV4-1 combines with J gene TRBJ1-2; no definite D call. The germline gives CDR1 MGHRA, CDR2 YSYEKL. CDR3 length: 14 amino acids. Trimming left V 4 bases short and J 1 base short, with 10 bases between. The DNA of the CDR3 is TGCGCCAGCAGCCCTGGGAGGCATAACTATGGCTACACCTTC. It is translated as CASSPGRHNYGYTF.